What follows are 4 T cell receptor beta chains derived from one specimen sequenced in a study of shared clonotypes between healthy human individuals. Naive CD8 cells, CD45RO-negative and positively selected for CCR7, excluded terminally differentiated effector memory CD45RA+ cells. Data came from immunoSEQ multiplex PCR; TCRdb stores just in-frame clones and leaves some out. The data hold over 2 million clones, with around 96% observed a single time. The sample consisted of naive CD8+ T cells sorted from blood. Receptor source: a man between 18 and 29 years old in good health.

V usage is TRBV13 and J usage is TRBJ2-3, with 7 bases lining up with TRBD2. This CDR3 spans 15 amino acids. The ends lost 2 bases at V and 2 bases at J; junction bases unmatched: 4. Per the germline V gene, CDR1 is PRHDT and CDR2 is FYEKMQ (reference sequence). CDR3 DNA sequence: TGTGCCAGCAGCTTAAGCGGGATCTTCACAGATACGCAGTATTTT. This codes for CASSLSGIFTDTQYF.

The chain joins TRBV7-6 to TRBJ2-7, with 9 positions matching TRBD1. V lost 3 bases, J lost 4 bases, and 4 bases stayed unmatched. The CDR3 runs to 14 residues. Germline values: CDR1 SGHVS, CDR2 FNYEAQ. The CDR3 protein is CASSLGTGWYEQYF. The DNA of the CDR3 is TGTGCCAGCAGCTTGGGGACAGGGTGGTACGAGCAGTACTTC.

The chain joins TRBV10-2 to TRBJ1-1, with a possible D match to TRBD1 (6 bases). V lost 3 bases and J 4 bases, leaving 12 bases between the germline ends. This CDR3 has 14 residues. CDR1 and CDR2 from the germline V gene are WSHSY and SAAADI. CDR3 in DNA: TGCGCCAGCAGTGAATCAGGCAGGGGCACTGAAGCTTTCTTT. It codes for CASSESGRGTEAFF.

This clone was seen just once. The rearrangement uses TRBV19 and TRBJ1-5; D gene ambiguous. The CDR3 sequence is 14 residues long. V was cut by 8 bases and J by 1 base, with 12 bases left in between. The germline V gene has CDR1 LNHDA and CDR2 SQIVND (reference sequence). CDR3 protein: CASWNSASNQPQHF. CDR3 in DNA: TGTGCCAGTTGGAATAGTGCCAGCAATCAGCCCCAGCATTTT.